The clone carrying this T cell receptor (beta chain) turned up a few times. The antigen is unknown. This sample stems from a study of T cell repertoires in cytomegalovirus infection. Looking at the study overall: It can be stated that public TCR beta signatures indicated CMV infection as well as a matching HLA type.

One entry per CDR3 protein results from TCRdb running MiXCR on the reads. The sample carries 450,000 to 650,000 distinct CDR3 sequences, 40% recorded once. The source is a human donor in good health (CMV status not recorded). Some clones in this sample may be carry-over from other donors' samples. The source was cultured PBMCs, collected from culture after CMV antigen stimulation.

CDR3 DNA sequence: TGTGCCAGCAGTTACTCGACGGGCAGAGGCCGGAGCGAGCCCCAGCATTTT. Translation gives CASSYSTGRGRSEPQHF. The chain couples TRBV6-2 or TRBV6-3 to TRBJ1-5, with D unresolved. Germline V gene sequence: CDR1 MNHEY, CDR2 SVGEGT. V shed 0 bases and J shed 8 bases, with 20 bases lying between them. The CDR3 extends over 17 amino acids.